The 11 T cell receptor beta chains reported below all come from one sample, sequenced in a study of response to subunit inactivated influenza vaccine. TCRdb re-analysed the RT-PCR reads in MiXCR, keeping a single row per CDR3 protein. The sample holds about 520,000 distinct CDR3 sequences; about 25% are singletons and the top ten take 1.9%. The sample here was CD4+ T cells sorted from PBMCs, taken 4 to 6 days after vaccination. All receptors derive from a man between 45 and 60 years old who received an inactivated influenza vaccine.

The V call is TRBV6-1, the J call TRBJ2-3; TRBD2 matches at 7 bases. Trimming removed 6 bases from V and 3 bases from J; junction bases left unmatched: 9. The CDR3 contains 15 residues. Germline-derived CDR1 and CDR2 are MNHNS and SASEGT. This CDR3 reads CASSRIGTTTDTQYF. In DNA, the CDR3 is TGTGCCAGCAGCAGGATCGGGACTACGACAGATACGCAGTATTTT.

The rearrangement links TRBV20-1 to TRBJ1-4, with D perhaps matching TRBD1 (6 bases). The CDR3 runs to 13 residues. The germline V gene has CDR1 DFQATT and CDR2 SNEGSKA (reference sequence). Deletions cut 0 bases from V and 5 bases from J, with 7 bases between. The CDR3 coding sequence is TGCAGTGCTAGAGAAGGACAGAATGAAAAACTGTTTTTT. This encodes CSAREGQNEKLFF.

The rearrangement joins TRBV12-3 or TRBV12-4 to TRBJ2-7, with TRBD2 as a possible D gene (6 bases). CDR3 length: 14 residues. Deletions cut 6 bases from V and 4 bases from J, with 16 bases between. The CDR3 loop reads CASSPGPGVYEQYF. DNA for the CDR3: TGTGCCAGCAGCCCTGGGCCGGGAGTTTACGAGCAGTACTTC.

The V call is TRBV5-1, the J call TRBJ2-7; D may be TRBD2 (6 bases). V was clipped by 0 bases and J by 6 bases, with 19 bases between them. The length of the CDR3 is 16 residues. The germline V gene has CDR1 SGHRS and CDR2 YFSETQ. The CDR3 reads CASSLGQNYAGGEQYF. In nucleotides, the CDR3 is TGCGCCAGCAGCTTGGGGCAGAATTACGCCGGGGGCGAGCAGTACTTC.

This clonotype came up a few times. The V and J genes are TRBV5-1 and TRBJ2-1, with 8 bases matching TRBD2. The ends lost 4 bases at V and 2 bases at J; junction bases unmatched: 8. The V gene's germline CDR1 is SGHRS and CDR2 YFSETQ. This CDR3 is 16 amino acids long. This chain's CDR3 is CASSGGSGGAYNEQFF. CDR3 nucleotide sequence: TGCGCCAGCAGCGGGGGGAGCGGGGGCGCCTACAATGAGCAGTTCTTC.

This rearrangement joins TRBV7-2 to TRBJ2-1, with D possibly TRBD1 on 6 matching bases. V was shortened by 1 base and J by 7 bases, with 14 bases between the two germline ends. Looked up from germline, CDR1 is SGHTA and CDR2 is FQGNSA. The CDR3 is 15 residues long. The CDR3 protein is CASSLDWQGMNEQFF. DNA for the CDR3: TGTGCCAGCAGCTTAGATTGGCAGGGGATGAATGAGCAGTTCTTC.

The V call is TRBV7-3, the J call TRBJ2-1, with 9 bases that match TRBD1. In germline, CDR1 is SGHTA, CDR2 FQGTGA. After removal of 5 bases from V and 4 bases from J, the junction contained 12 bases not matched to a gene. CDR3 length: 17 amino acids. CDR3 region: CASSPGTGKTRYNEQFF. CDR3 sequence (DNA): TGTGCCAGCAGCCCCGGGACAGGGAAGACGAGGTACAATGAGCAGTTCTTC. The full variable domain, with the rest looked up from reference TRBV7-3 and TRBJ2-1, is GAGVSQTPSNKVTEKGKYVELRCDPISGHTALYWYRQSLGQGPEFLIYFQGTGAADDSGLPNDRFFAVRPEGSVSTLKIQRTERGDSAVYLCASSPGTGKTRYNEQFFGPGTRLTVL.

The V call is TRBV5-6, the J call TRBJ2-5; no definite D call. This CDR3 is built from 14 residues. Germline assignment: CDR1 SGHDT and CDR2 YYEEEE. V was shortened by 4 bases and J by 5 bases, with 15 bases between the two germline ends. The CDR3 DNA reads TGTGCCAGCAGCCGGTCCTCCTCCGGGGAGACCCAGTACTTC. It is translated as CASSRSSSGETQYF. The whole variable domain, remainder taken from reference TRBV5-6 and TRBJ2-5, is DAGVTQSPTHLIKTRGQQVTLRCSPKSGHDTVSWYQQALGQGPQFIFQYYEEEERQRGNFPDRFSGHQFPNYSSELNVNALLLGDSALYLCASSRSSSGETQYFGPGTRLLVL.

This clonotype was picked up a small number of times. The chain joins TRBV6-5 to TRBJ2-7; a weak D match, TRBD1 (6 bases). The V gene lost 4 bases and the J gene lost 2 bases, with 12 bases spanning the gap. The CDR3 loop spans 14 amino acids. Germline V lookup: CDR1 MNHEY, CDR2 SVGAGI. CDR3 coding DNA: TGTGCCAGCAGTTCCCAGACAGGTCCCTACGAGCAGTACTTC. This codes for CASSSQTGPYEQYF.

In this sample, this clonotype turned up a few times. The chain links TRBV7-3 to TRBJ2-3; 16 bases fit TRBD2. There are 17 residues in the CDR3. With 5 bases clipped from V and 4 bases from J, the junction kept 6 bases outside the gene matches. Germline lookup yields CDR1 SGHTA and CDR2 FQGTGA. CDR3: CASSLGLAGGPSDTQYF. CDR3 sequence (DNA): TGTGCCAGCAGCCTGGGACTAGCGGGAGGGCCTTCAGATACGCAGTATTTT.

The chain links TRBV4-3 to TRBJ2-1; 10 nucleotides align to TRBD2. Trimming cost V 2 bases and J 8 bases; bases outside gene matches: 9. This CDR3 contains 16 residues. CDR1 is LGHNA, CDR2 YSLEER, per germline. The CDR3 region has the DNA TGCGCCAGCAGCCAACTAGCGGGGGTCCCCGTGGATGAGCAGTTCTTC. This translates into CASSQLAGVPVDEQFF.